Listed here are 9 T cell receptor beta chains from one sample, sequenced in a study of blood T cell repertoires in COVID-19. Produced via immunoSEQ multiplex PCR; TCRdb's table is partial and in-frame only. The sample consists of 150,000 or so clones, roughly 89% of them appearing once. The sample was peripheral blood. The origin of the receptors is a woman between 45 and 65 years old with acute or convalescent COVID-19.

The chain carries TRBV6-2 or TRBV6-3 and TRBJ1-2; possibly TRBD1 for D (6 bases). Germline assignment: CDR1 MNHEY and CDR2 SVGEGT. This CDR3 has 15 amino acids. V lost 5 bases and J 2 bases, leaving 15 bases between the germline ends. The CDR3 nucleotides are TGTGCCAGCAGTCCATACAGGGAAGCGAACTATGGCTACACCTTC. It yields the protein CASSPYREANYGYTF.

The J gene is TRBJ2-3, the V gene TRBV10-2; 12 positions agree with TRBD2. V was pared by 0 bases and J by 6 bases, with 7 bases of the junction left unmatched. The length of the CDR3 is 17 residues. CDR1 and CDR2 from the germline V gene are WSHSY and SAAADI. The CDR3 loop is CASSESRLAGGQDTQYF. The CDR3 DNA reads TGCGCCAGCAGTGAGTCGCGGCTAGCGGGGGGGCAGGATACGCAGTATTTT.

The chain joins TRBV5-1 to TRBJ1-2; a weak D match, TRBD1 (5 bases). The CDR3 is 15 amino acids. Germline CDR1 is SGHRS and CDR2 is YFSETQ. Between the trimmed V and J ends, which lost 0 bases and 0 bases, there was a span of 9 bases. The CDR3 DNA follows: TGCGCCAGCAGCTTGGTCCCAGGGACTAACTATGGCTACACCTTC. Amino acid sequence: CASSLVPGTNYGYTF. The full variable domain, completed using reference TRBV5-1 and TRBJ1-2, is KAGVTQTPRYLIKTRGQQVTLSCSPISGHRSVSWYQQTPGQGLQFLFEYFSETQRNKGNFPGRFSGRQFSNSRSEMNVSTLELGDSALYLCASSLVPGTNYGYTFGSGTRLTVV.

This chain links TRBV7-8 with TRBJ2-6, with TRBD1 matching 7 bases. Germline V lookup: CDR1 SGHVS, CDR2 FQNEAQ. The V and J ends lost 5 bases and 3 bases, in that order; junction bases with no gene match: 13. The CDR3 is 18 residues long. The CDR3 nucleotides are TGTGCCAGCAGCCGAGTGGGGACAGATCCTTTTGGGGCCAACGTCCTGACTTTC. The encoded protein is CASSRVGTDPFGANVLTF.

The chain has TRBV4-1 and TRBJ1-4; possible D gene TRBD1, 6 bases. Trimming cost V 2 bases and J 0 bases, with 10 bases left between them. The germline V gene encodes CDR1 MGHRA and CDR2 YSYEKL. The CDR3 extends over 16 amino acids. The CDR3 sequence is CASSQWQGTTNEKLFF. The CDR3 region has the DNA TGCGCCAGCAGCCAATGGCAGGGGACAACTAATGAAAAACTGTTTTTT.

This rearrangement joins TRBV2 to TRBJ2-3; D is undetermined. Germline CDR1 SNHLY, CDR2 FYNNEI. This CDR3 is built from 11 residues. V lost 6 bases to trimming and J lost 3 bases, with 4 bases between them. CDR3: CASRETDTQYF. DNA of the CDR3: TGTGCCAGCAGGGAGACAGATACGCAGTATTTT. The variable domain in full, completed from reference TRBV2 and TRBJ2-3, reads EPEVTQTPSHQVTQMGQEVILRCVPISNHLYFYWYRQILGQKVEFLVSFYNNEISEKSEIFDDQFSVERPDGSNFTLKIRSTKLEDSAMYFCASRETDTQYFGPGTRLTVL.

This rearrangement joins TRBV2 to TRBJ1-2, with D perhaps TRBD1 (6 bases). CDR1 is SNHLY, CDR2 FYNNEI, per germline. The germline V and J ends were trimmed by 6 bases and 10 bases, with 9 bases remaining between them. The CDR3 is 10 residues long. The CDR3 loop is CASRTGVYTF. The DNA of the CDR3 is TGTGCCAGCAGGACAGGCGTCTACACCTTC.

This rearrangement joins TRBV7-9 to TRBJ1-6; D gene unclear. Trimming removed 0 bases at V and 3 bases at J, with 15 bases between. This CDR3 is 18 amino acids long. Germline V gene sequence: CDR1 SEHNR, CDR2 FQNEAQ (reference sequence). The CDR3: CASSLARDFPGYNSPLHF. DNA of the CDR3: TGTGCCAGCAGCTTAGCGCGCGACTTCCCGGGCTATAATTCACCCCTCCACTTT.

The count of this clone is one. V gene TRBV5-8 combines with J gene TRBJ1-2, with 8 positions matching TRBD1. The CDR3 totals 15 residues. Germline V gives CDR1 SGHTS, CDR2 YDEGEE. Trimming at V came to 4 bases and at J to 4 bases, leaving 9 bases not matched to a gene. The CDR3: CASSPLPGTGYGYTF. CDR3 DNA sequence: TGTGCCAGCAGCCCGCTACCGGGGACAGGCTATGGCTACACCTTC.